Below, 15 T cell receptor beta chains from the same sample are listed, as sequenced in a study of T cells in Graves' hyperthyroidism and ophthalmopathy (dated by TCRdb to between 2019 and 2020). The library was produced with multiplex PCR. TCRdb lists the instrument as Illumina HiSeq 2000. The TCR beta CDR3 regions were amplified from RNA transcripts. The first round of RT-PCR for the TCR CDR3 was performed with the HTBI primer set and the Qiagen OneStep RT-PCR kit. Using fastp trimming at Q25 and MiXCR clonotype assembly, TCRdb reanalyzed the public sequencing data and kept in-frame beta chains. Identical CDR3 proteins give one entry, which carries the most common genes and DNA. The sample includes hundreds of thousands of distinct CDR3 sequences, with about 19% observed a single time. The top ten hold roughly 17% of the sample. The material sequenced was blood. These receptors were obtained from a woman in her fifties or sixties with Graves' hyperthyroidism that later progressed to Graves' ophthalmopathy.

This clonotype was seen a few times. The genes are TRBV29-1 and TRBJ2-7, with TRBD1 as a possible D gene (5 bases). The CDR3 covers 15 residues. Trimming cost V 7 bases and J 2 bases, with 21 bases left between them. The germline gives CDR1 SQVTM, CDR2 ANQGSEA. CDR3 sequence (DNA): TGCAGCGCGTACCGAGGTGGGGCTCCCCCCTACGAGCAGTACTTC. It specifies CSAYRGGAPPYEQYF.

This clonotype was counted between two and nine times. The genes are TRBV29-1 and TRBJ1-3; D gene unclear. Germline lookup yields CDR1 SQVTM and CDR2 ANQGSEA. The CDR3 covers 13 residues. Between the trimmed V and J ends, which lost 7 bases and 2 bases, there was a span of 12 bases. The CDR3, as DNA: TGCAGCGCCATCGGTATGACTGGAAACACCATATATTTT. Its protein product is CSAIGMTGNTIYF.

This chain joins TRBV5-1 and TRBJ2-2; 8 bases are shared with TRBD2. CDR3 length: 14 amino acids. Germline CDR1 reads SGHRS; CDR2 reads YFSETQ. Trimming removed 5 bases from V and 6 bases from J; junction bases left unmatched: 6. CDR3 residues: CASRTGLAAGELFF. CDR3 nucleotides: TGCGCCAGCAGAACCGGACTAGCTGCCGGGGAGCTGTTTTTT.

This chain links TRBV19 with TRBJ2-2; possibly TRBD1 for D (6 bases). Trimming removed 2 bases at V and 3 bases at J, with 16 bases between. CDR3 length: 17 residues. Germline V gives CDR1 LNHDA, CDR2 SQIVND (reference sequence). CDR3: CASSIPNRVLDTGELFF. The CDR3, as DNA: TGTGCCAGTAGTATACCAAACAGGGTATTGGACACCGGGGAGCTGTTTTTT.

In DNA form, the CDR3 reads TGTGCCAGCAGTGAGTCGGGACGGTTGAGCGATGAGCAGTTCTTC. Amino acids: CASSESGRLSDEQFF. V is TRBV6-1 and J is TRBJ2-1; D possibly uses TRBD1 or TRBD2 (5 bases each). CDR1 and CDR2 from the germline V gene are MNHNS and SASEGT. V lost 3 bases to trimming and J lost 8 bases, with 17 bases between them. The CDR3 length is 15 residues.

On this clonotype itself: One end of the junction does not line up with germline, which may come from a read error. CDR3 sequence: CPSSIPFFGGTSQPQHF. In DNA, the CDR3 is TGTCCCAGTAGTATTCCCTTTTTTGGGGGAACAAGTCAGCCCCAGCATTTT. The gene calls are TRBV19 and TRBJ1-5; a possible D gene is TRBD1 (5 bases). Per germline, CDR1 LNHDA and CDR2 SQIVND (reference sequence). The CDR3 consists of 17 residues.

This clonotype occurred a few times. The V call is TRBV6-1, the J call TRBJ2-3, with 9 bases aligning to TRBD2. Germline values: CDR1 MNHNS, CDR2 SASEGT. V trimming: 8 bases; J trimming: 4 bases; junction bases outside the gene matches: 7. The CDR3 sequence is 14 residues long. The CDR3 loop is CASAKGLAPDTQYF. In DNA form, the CDR3 reads TGTGCCAGCGCAAAGGGACTAGCCCCAGATACGCAGTATTTT.

Comments on this clonotype: A much larger clone differs from this one at a single base, so this may be a read error. This chain uses TRBV18 with TRBJ1-1, with D possibly matching TRBD1 (5 bases). V was shortened by 5 bases and J by 3 bases, with 16 bases between the two germline ends. Germline loops: CDR1 KGHSH, CDR2 LQKENI. The CDR3 is made up of 15 amino acids. The DNA for the CDR3 is TGTGCCAGCTCAAGTTTTGGGGGAGGGGACACTGAAGCTTTCTTT. It encodes CASSSFGGGDTEAFF.

There are many counts of this clonotype. The J gene is TRBJ1-1, the V gene TRBV12-3 or TRBV12-4; TRBD1 might be the D (5 bases). With 7 bases removed from V and 2 bases from J, the gap between germline ends came to 14 bases. This CDR3 has 14 amino acids. CDR3 region: CASTQRDGNTEAFF. The CDR3 DNA follows: TGTGCCAGCACTCAAAGGGACGGCAACACTGAAGCTTTCTTT.

In this sample, this clonotype turned up a few times. The rearrangement uses TRBV6-6 and TRBJ1-3; maybe TRBD1 (5 bases). V shed 0 bases and J shed 8 bases, with 14 bases lying between them. The CDR3 spans 15 residues. Germline V gene data show CDR1 as MNHNY and CDR2 as SVGAGI (reference sequence). CDR3: CASSYSPLGGDTIYF. CDR3 DNA: TGTGCCAGCAGTTACTCCCCTCTCGGGGGAGACACCATATATTTT.

Notes on this clonotype: Being one base from a much bigger clone, this may be a read error. This sequence joins TRBV12-3 or TRBV12-4 and TRBJ2-3; the match to TRBD2 covers 14 bases. CDR3 length: 16 residues. This CDR3 is CAGSGLAGGSTDTQYF. The DNA of the CDR3 is TGTGCCGGCAGTGGACTAGCGGGGGGCAGCACAGATACGCAGTATTTT.

This clonotype was recorded many times. The chain links TRBV7-8 to TRBJ2-5; D is uncertain. The V end lost 1 base, the J end lost 4 bases, and 10 bases lay between the germline ends. CDR1 is SGHVS, CDR2 FQNEAQ, per germline. This CDR3 has 14 amino acids. CDR3 loop: CASSLVEGRETQYF. As DNA, the CDR3 is TGTGCCAGCAGCTTAGTCGAAGGTAGAGAGACCCAGTACTTC. The whole variable domain, remainder taken from reference TRBV7-8 and TRBJ2-5, is GAGVSQSPRYKVAKRGQDVALRCDPISGHVSLFWYQQALGQGPEFLTYFQNEAQLDKSGLPSDRFFAERPEGSVSTLKIQRTQQEDSAVYLCASSLVEGRETQYFGPGTRLLVL.

Ten or more counts support this clonotype. The chain carries TRBV12-3 or TRBV12-4 and TRBJ1-1; weak D call: TRBD1 (6 bases). V was pared by 6 bases and J by 0 bases, with 11 bases between. The CDR3 runs 14 residues. The CDR3, as DNA: TGTGCCAGCAGGGCCAGGGGCTTGAACACTGAAGCTTTCTTT. Residues: CASRARGLNTEAFF.

This clonotype was seen a handful of times. This may arise from a read error, as a much more abundant clone is one base away. This chain joins TRBV11-3 and TRBJ2-5; 8 bases match TRBD2. This CDR3 spans 13 amino acids. Germline CDR1 and CDR2: SGHNT and YENEEA. The CDR3 nucleotides read TGTGCCAGCAGCAAGACTAGCGAGGAGACCCGGTACTTC. It specifies CASSKTSEETRYF.

A few counts support this clonotype. This sequence joins TRBV25-1 and TRBJ2-7; 9 positions match TRBD1. The J segment lost 7 bases and the V segment lost 4 bases, leaving 5 bases of the junction unmatched. The CDR3 consists of 13 residues. From germline, CDR1 is MGHDK and CDR2 SYGVNS. The CDR3 here is CASSVSDRGEQYF. The CDR3 coding sequence is TGTGCCAGCAGTGTTTCGGACAGGGGAGAGCAGTACTTC.